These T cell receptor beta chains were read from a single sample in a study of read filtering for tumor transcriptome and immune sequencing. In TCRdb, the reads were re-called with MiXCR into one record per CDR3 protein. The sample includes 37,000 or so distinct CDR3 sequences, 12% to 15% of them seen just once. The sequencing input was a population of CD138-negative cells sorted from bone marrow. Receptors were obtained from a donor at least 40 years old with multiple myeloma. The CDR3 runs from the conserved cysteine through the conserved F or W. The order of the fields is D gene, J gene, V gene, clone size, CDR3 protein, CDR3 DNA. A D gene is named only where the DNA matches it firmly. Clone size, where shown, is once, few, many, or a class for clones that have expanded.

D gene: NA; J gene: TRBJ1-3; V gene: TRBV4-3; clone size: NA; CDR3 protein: CASSQGIQGGNTIYF; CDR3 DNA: TGCGCCAGCAGCCAGGGTATACAGGGAGGAAACACCATATATTTT
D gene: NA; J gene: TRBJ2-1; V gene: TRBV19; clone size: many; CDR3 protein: CASSMFGGGNIYNEQFF; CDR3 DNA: TGTGCCAGTAGTATGTTCGGGGGCGGGAATATCTACAATGAGCAGTTCTTC
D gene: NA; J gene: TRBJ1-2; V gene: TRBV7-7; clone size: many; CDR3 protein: CASSFGGVFGYGYTF; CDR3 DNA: TGTGCTAGCAGCTTCGGGGGTGTCTTCGGCTATGGCTACACCTTC
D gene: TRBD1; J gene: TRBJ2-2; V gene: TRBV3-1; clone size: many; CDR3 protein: CASSPWRDRGMTGELFF; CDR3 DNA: TGTGCCAGCAGCCCCTGGCGGGACAGGGGAATGACCGGGGAGCTGTTTTTT
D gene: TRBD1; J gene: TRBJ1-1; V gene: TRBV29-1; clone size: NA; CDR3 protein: CSVRVSRGPMGTEAFF; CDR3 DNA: TGCAGCGTTAGGGTGAGCAGGGGGCCAATGGGCACTGAAGCTTTCTTT
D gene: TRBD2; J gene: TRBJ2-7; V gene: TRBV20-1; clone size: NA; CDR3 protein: CSASYWGTSVEQHF; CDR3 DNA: TGCAGTGCTAGCTACTGGGGGACTAGCGTTGAGCAGCACTTC
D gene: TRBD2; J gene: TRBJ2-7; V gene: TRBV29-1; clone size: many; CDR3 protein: CSVVRGDGQYF; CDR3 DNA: TGCAGCGTTGTTCGGGGGGACGGGCAGTACTTC
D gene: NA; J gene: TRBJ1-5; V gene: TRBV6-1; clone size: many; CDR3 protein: CASSEGRAGNQPQHF; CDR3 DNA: TGTGCCAGCAGTGAGGGCCGAGCGGGCAATCAGCCCCAGCATTTT
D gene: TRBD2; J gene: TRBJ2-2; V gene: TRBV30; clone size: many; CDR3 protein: CAWTWTSVVGELFF; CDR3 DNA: TGTGCCTGGACCTGGACTAGCGTTGTCGGGGAGCTGTTTTTT
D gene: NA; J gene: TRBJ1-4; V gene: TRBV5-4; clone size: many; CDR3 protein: CASSLGRAGEKLFF; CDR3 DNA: TGTGCCAGCAGCTTGGGCCGCGCAGGGGAAAAACTGTTTTTT
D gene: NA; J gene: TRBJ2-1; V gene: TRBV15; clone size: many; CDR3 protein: CATSRWRDNEQFF; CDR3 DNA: TGTGCCACCAGCAGATGGCGAGACAATGAGCAGTTCTTC
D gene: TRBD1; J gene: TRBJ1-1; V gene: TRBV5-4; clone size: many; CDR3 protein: CASSLRTGRTEAFF; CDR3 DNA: TGTGCCAGCAGCTTACGGACAGGGAGAACTGAAGCTTTCTTT
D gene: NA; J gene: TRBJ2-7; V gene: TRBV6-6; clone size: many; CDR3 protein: CASRGGTDRQSAEQYF; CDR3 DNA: TGTGCCAGCAGAGGGGGTACCGATAGACAGTCGGCCGAGCAGTACTTC
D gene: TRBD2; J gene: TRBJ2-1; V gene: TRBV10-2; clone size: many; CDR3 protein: CASGTLAGGVEQFF; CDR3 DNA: TGCGCCAGCGGGACTCTAGCGGGAGGTGTTGAGCAGTTCTTC
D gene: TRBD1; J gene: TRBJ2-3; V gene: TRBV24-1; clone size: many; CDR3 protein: CATSDSDRGRDTQYF; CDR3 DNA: TGTGCCACCAGTGACTCGGACAGGGGCCGGGATACGCAGTATTTT
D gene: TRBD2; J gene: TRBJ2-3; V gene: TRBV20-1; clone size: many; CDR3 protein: CSARYLAGGPTTDTQYF; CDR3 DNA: TGCAGTGCTAGATATCTAGCGGGAGGGCCCACCACAGATACGCAGTATTTT
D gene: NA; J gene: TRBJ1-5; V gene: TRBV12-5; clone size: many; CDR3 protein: CASRVDNQPQHF; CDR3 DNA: TGTGCTAGCAGGGTGGACAATCAGCCCCAGCATTTT
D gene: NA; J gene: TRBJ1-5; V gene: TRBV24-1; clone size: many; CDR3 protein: CATQARANQPQHF; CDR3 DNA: TGTGCCACCCAGGCCAGGGCGAATCAGCCCCAGCATTTT
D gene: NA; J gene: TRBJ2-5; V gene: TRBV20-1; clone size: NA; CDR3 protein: CSATARGETQYF; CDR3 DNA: TGCAGTGCTACCGCCAGGGGAGAGACCCAGTACTTC
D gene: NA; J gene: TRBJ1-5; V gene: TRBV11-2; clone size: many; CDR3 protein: CASSLLGQPQHF; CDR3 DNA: TGTGCCAGCAGCTTGCTGGGTCAGCCCCAGCATTTT
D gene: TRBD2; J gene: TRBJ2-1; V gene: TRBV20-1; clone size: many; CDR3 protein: CSARASGTTYNEQFF; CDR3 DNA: TGCAGTGCTAGAGCCTCCGGGACTACCTACAATGAGCAGTTCTTC
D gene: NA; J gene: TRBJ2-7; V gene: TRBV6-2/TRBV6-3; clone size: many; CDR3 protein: CASSYNGQTYEQYF; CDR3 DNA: TGTGCCAGCAGTTACAACGGGCAGACCTACGAGCAGTACTTC
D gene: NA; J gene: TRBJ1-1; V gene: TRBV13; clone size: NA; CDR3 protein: CASRTGLMNTEAFF; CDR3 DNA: TGTGCCAGCAGGACGGGACTTATGAACACTGAAGCTTTCTTT
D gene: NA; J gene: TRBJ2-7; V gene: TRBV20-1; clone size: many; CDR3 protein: CSAGQGRHEQYF; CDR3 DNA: TGCAGTGCAGGCCAGGGGAGGCACGAGCAGTACTTC
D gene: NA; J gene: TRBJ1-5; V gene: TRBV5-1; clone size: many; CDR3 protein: CASSLDGYSNQPQHF; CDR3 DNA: TGCGCCAGCAGCTTGGACGGCTATAGCAATCAGCCCCAGCATTTT
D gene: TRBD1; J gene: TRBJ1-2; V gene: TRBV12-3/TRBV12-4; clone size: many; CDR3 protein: CASSLGGTGYGYTF; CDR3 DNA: TGTGCCAGCAGTTTAGGGGGGACAGGCTATGGCTACACCTTC
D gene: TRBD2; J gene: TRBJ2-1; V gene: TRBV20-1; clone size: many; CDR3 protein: CSEQPAGGPNNEQFF; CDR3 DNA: TGCAGTGAACAACCGGCGGGAGGGCCGAACAATGAGCAGTTCTTC
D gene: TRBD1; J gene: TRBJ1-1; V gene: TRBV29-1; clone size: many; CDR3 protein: CSGKNRGLNTEAFF; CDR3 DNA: TGCAGCGGTAAAAACAGGGGTCTGAACACTGAAGCTTTCTTT
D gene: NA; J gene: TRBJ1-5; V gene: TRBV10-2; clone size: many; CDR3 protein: CATGTRNQPQHF; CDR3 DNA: TGCGCCACCGGGACCCGAAATCAGCCCCAGCATTTT
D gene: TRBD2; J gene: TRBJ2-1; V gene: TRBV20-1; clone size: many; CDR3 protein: CSAINSGSSYNEQFF; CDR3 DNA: TGCAGTGCAATCAATAGCGGGAGCTCCTACAATGAGCAGTTCTTC
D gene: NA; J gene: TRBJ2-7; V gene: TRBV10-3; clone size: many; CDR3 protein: CAISEFDEQYF; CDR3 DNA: TGTGCCATCAGTGAGTTTGACGAGCAGTACTTC
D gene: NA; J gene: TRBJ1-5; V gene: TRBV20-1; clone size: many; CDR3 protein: CSAAPLSNQPQHF; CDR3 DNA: TGCAGTGCTGCGCCGCTTAGCAATCAGCCCCAGCATTTT
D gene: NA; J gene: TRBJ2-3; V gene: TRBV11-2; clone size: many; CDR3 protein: CASSGLGSTDTQYF; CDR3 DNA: TGTGCCAGCAGCGGTTTGGGGAGCACAGATACGCAGTATTTT
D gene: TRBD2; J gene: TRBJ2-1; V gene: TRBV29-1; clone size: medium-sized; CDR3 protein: CSVEDATSGDYNEQFF; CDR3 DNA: TGCAGCGTTGAAGATGCGACTAGCGGTGACTACAATGAGCAGTTCTTC
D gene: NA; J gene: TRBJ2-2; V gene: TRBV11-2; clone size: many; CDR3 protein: CASSLFRSYTGELFF; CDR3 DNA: TGTGCCAGCAGCTTATTCCGTAGTTATACCGGGGAGCTGTTTTTT
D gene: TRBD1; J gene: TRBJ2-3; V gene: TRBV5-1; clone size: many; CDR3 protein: CASSQDRGMTDTQYF; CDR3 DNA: TGCGCCAGCAGCCAGGACAGGGGGATGACAGATACGCAGTATTTT
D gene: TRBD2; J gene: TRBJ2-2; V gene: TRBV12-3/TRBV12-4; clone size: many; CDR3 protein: CASRPSGTNTGELFF; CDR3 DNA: TGTGCCAGCAGACCTAGCGGGACGAACACCGGGGAGCTGTTTTTT